Following are 16 T cell receptor beta chains from one sample sequenced in a study of T cell responses to AZD1222 COVID-19 vaccine. Using immunoSEQ multiplex PCR, the repertoire was profiled, and TCRdb retains in-frame clones only, with some absent. The data show around 28,000 clones, with approximately 88% seen just once and 1.3% held by the top ten. The sequencing used peripheral blood, collected on day 0 of AZD1222 vaccination. These receptors all stem from an adult in good health.

The rearrangement joins TRBV30 to TRBJ2-7; D might be TRBD1 or TRBD2, each matching 5 bases. This CDR3 spans 14 amino acids. The germline V gene has CDR1 GTSNPN and CDR2 SVGIG (reference sequence). The V end lost 0 bases, the J end lost 3 bases, and 12 bases lay between the germline ends. The chain's CDR3 is CAWSVLGVVYEQYF. The CDR3 nucleotides read TGTGCCTGGAGTGTACTAGGGGTAGTCTACGAGCAGTACTTC.

The chain is built from TRBV15 and TRBJ1-1; D remains ambiguous. Germline V gives CDR1 LNHNV, CDR2 YYDKDF (reference sequence). The V end was cut by 0 bases, the J end by 6 bases, with 17 bases between. The CDR3 has 16 amino acids. CDR3 bases: TGTGCCACCAGCAGAGATCTTGGAGCACTCGGGGCTGAAGCTTTCTTT. It yields the protein CATSRDLGALGAEAFF. The full variable domain, its missing parts supplied by reference TRBV15 and TRBJ1-1, is DAMVIQNPRYQVTQFGKPVTLSCSQTLNHNVMYWYQQKSSQAPKLLFHYYDKDFNNEADTPDNFQSRRPNTSFCFLDIRSPGLGDTAMYLCATSRDLGALGAEAFFGQGTRLTVV.

This rearrangement joins TRBV7-8 to TRBJ1-5, with 9 bases matching TRBD1. The CDR3 consists of 13 residues. With V trimmed by 6 bases and J by 6 bases, 3 bases remained unmatched. Per germline, CDR1 SGHVS and CDR2 FQNEAQ. CDR3 DNA sequence: TGTGCCAGCAGACGGGACAGGGCTCAGCCCCAGCATTTT. It encodes CASRRDRAQPQHF.

The rearrangement uses TRBV7-2 and TRBJ2-3; D is unresolved. Trimming removed 1 base at V and 1 base at J, with 6 bases between. The germline gives CDR1 SGHTA, CDR2 FQGNSA. CDR3 length: 14 amino acids. The chain's CDR3 is CASSLVKGTDTQYF. In DNA form, the CDR3 reads TGTGCCAGCAGCTTAGTAAAGGGCACAGATACGCAGTATTTT.

The chain has TRBV29-1 and TRBJ1-4; 10 bases align to TRBD1. Germline V gene lookup returns CDR1 SQVTM and CDR2 ANQGSEA. The length of the CDR3 is 13 residues. J lost 6 bases, V lost 4 bases, and 2 bases had no gene match. The CDR3 here is CSVGQGADEKLFF. CDR3 nucleotides: TGCAGCGTTGGACAGGGGGCAGATGAAAAACTGTTTTTT.

The V gene is TRBV6-1, the J gene TRBJ1-5; maybe TRBD1 (5 bases). Per germline, CDR1 MNHNS and CDR2 SASEGT. This CDR3 spans 17 amino acids. V lost 7 bases and J 0 bases, leaving 19 bases between the germline ends. CDR3 loop: CASTDRDGRYSNQPQHF. The CDR3 DNA is TGTGCCAGCACTGACCGGGACGGACGATATAGCAATCAGCCCCAGCATTTT.

This chain links TRBV4-1 with TRBJ2-2; 8 positions agree with TRBD2. This CDR3 has 15 residues. V shed 3 bases and J 5 bases; nucleotides not matched to a gene: 5. Germline V CDR1 and CDR2: MGHRA, YSYEKL. In nucleotides, the CDR3 is TGCGCCAGCAGCCATCTCTTAGCGGGAACCGGGGAGCTGTTTTTT. Protein product: CASSHLLAGTGELFF.

The chain carries TRBV7-9 and TRBJ1-2; the D is unclear. The CDR3 has 11 residues. Germline V lookup: CDR1 SEHNR, CDR2 FQNEAQ (reference sequence). The V end was cut by 3 bases, the J end by 6 bases, with 5 bases between. The CDR3 spells CASSLLDGYTF. Written as DNA, the CDR3 is TGTGCCAGCAGCTTGTTGGATGGCTACACCTTC.

The V and J genes are TRBV5-4 and TRBJ2-3; 8 nucleotides align to TRBD2. The CDR3 length is 17 residues. Germline V gene data show CDR1 as SGHNT and CDR2 as YYREEE (reference sequence). Losses at the gene ends were 4 bases for V and 3 bases for J; bases not matched to a gene: 13. The CDR3 loop is CASSPVGAGGPTDTQYF. CDR3 sequence (DNA): TGTGCCAGCAGCCCCGTGGGCGCGGGAGGACCAACAGATACGCAGTATTTT. Full variable domain (remainder filled in from reference TRBV5-4 and TRBJ2-3): ETGVTQSPTHLIKTRGQQVTLRCSSQSGHNTVSWYQQALGQGPQFIFQYYREEENGRGNFPPRFSGLQFPNYSSELNVNALELDDSALYLCASSPVGAGGPTDTQYFGPGTRLTVL.

The CDR3 region is CASSDSGISTDTQYF. The CDR3 nucleotides are TGTGCCAGCAGTGATAGCGGGATTAGCACAGATACGCAGTATTTT. The V call is TRBV25-1, the J call TRBJ2-3, with 8 bases matching TRBD2. CDR1 is MGHDK and CDR2 is SYGVNS in the germline V gene. CDR3 size: 15 residues. J lost 0 bases, V lost 3 bases, and 2 bases had no gene match.

The gene calls are TRBV5-8 and TRBJ2-1; 14 nucleotides align to TRBD2. The CDR3 has 16 amino acids. Germline assignment: CDR1 SGHTS and CDR2 YDEGEE. Trimming cost V 6 bases and J 8 bases; bases outside gene matches: 10. This chain's CDR3 is CASISLGLAGVYEQFF. In DNA, the CDR3 is TGTGCCAGCATTTCCCTGGGACTAGCGGGAGTCTATGAGCAGTTCTTC.

The chain recombines TRBV2 with TRBJ1-1, with 9 bases identical to TRBD1. Germline-derived CDR1 and CDR2 are SNHLY and FYNNEI. With V trimmed by 6 bases and J by 3 bases, 5 bases remained unmatched. The CDR3 is 14 residues long. As DNA, the CDR3 is TGTGCCAGCAGGGCACAGGGGGCCTACACTGAAGCTTTCTTT. Translation gives CASRAQGAYTEAFF.

This clone was seen once. The chain combines TRBV6-2 or TRBV6-3 with TRBJ1-5, with D hard to call. The CDR3 spans 12 residues. V was clipped by 4 bases and J by 9 bases, with 10 bases between them. The germline CDR1 and CDR2 sequences are MNHEY and SVGEGT. The CDR3 loop is CASSSLWGPQHF. For the CDR3, the DNA is TGTGCCAGCAGTTCCCTTTGGGGGCCCCAGCATTTT.

This clone was detected once. The J gene is TRBJ2-7, the V gene TRBV6-2 or TRBV6-3; no definite D call. There are 14 residues in the CDR3. Trimming took off 4 bases at V and 4 bases at J, with 14 bases between the two ends. In germline, CDR1 is MNHEY, CDR2 SVGEGT. The CDR3 spells CASSFGPSGYEQYF. The CDR3 nucleotides read TGTGCCAGCAGTTTTGGTCCATCGGGTTACGAGCAGTACTTC.

The rearrangement uses TRBV29-1 and TRBJ2-1; the match to TRBD2 covers 10 bases. This CDR3 spans 14 amino acids. Germline V lookup: CDR1 SQVTM, CDR2 ANQGSEA. The J segment lost 7 bases and the V segment lost 6 bases, leaving 9 bases of the junction unmatched. The CDR3 loop is CSVVLAGSPNEQFF. In nucleotides, the CDR3 is TGCAGCGTCGTACTAGCGGGAAGCCCTAATGAGCAGTTCTTC.

This CDR3 reads CASSPLAGGPRGTGELFF. CDR3 in DNA: TGTGCCAGTAGCCCACTAGCGGGAGGGCCCCGGGGCACCGGGGAGCTGTTTTTT. The J gene is TRBJ2-2, the V gene TRBV19; 13 nucleotides line up with TRBD2. J gave up 4 bases and V 6 bases, and 11 bases lay outside the gene matches. The CDR3 loop spans 18 amino acids. The germline V gene encodes CDR1 LNHDA and CDR2 SQIVND (reference sequence).